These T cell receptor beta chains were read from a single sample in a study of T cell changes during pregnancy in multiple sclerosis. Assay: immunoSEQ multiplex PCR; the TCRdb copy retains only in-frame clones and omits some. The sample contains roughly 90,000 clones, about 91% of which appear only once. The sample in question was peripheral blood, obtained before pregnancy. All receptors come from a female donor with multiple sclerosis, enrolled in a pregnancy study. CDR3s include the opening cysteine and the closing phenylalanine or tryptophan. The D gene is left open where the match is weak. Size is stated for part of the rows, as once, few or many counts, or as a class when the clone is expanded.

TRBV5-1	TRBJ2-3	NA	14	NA	CASSSQGVGDTQYF	TGCGCCAGCAGCTCCCAAGGGGTAGGAGATACGCAGTATTTT
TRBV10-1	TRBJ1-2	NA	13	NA	CASSETANYGYTF	TGCGCCAGCAGTGAGACAGCCAACTATGGCTACACCTTC
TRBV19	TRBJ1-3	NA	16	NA	CASSIGRTASGNTIYF	TGTGCCAGTAGTATAGGAAGGACAGCCTCTGGAAACACCATATATTTT
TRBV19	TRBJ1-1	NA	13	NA	CASSKVPETEAFF	TGTGCCAGTAGTAAGGTCCCGGAGACTGAAGCTTTCTTT
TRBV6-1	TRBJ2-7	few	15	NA	CASSVTGEVYYEQYF	TGTGCCAGCAGTGTAACAGGGGAGGTATACTACGAGCAGTACTTC
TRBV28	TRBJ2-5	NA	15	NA	CASSLPVDSPPTQYF	TGTGCCAGCAGCCTCCCTGTGGACAGTCCCCCGACCCAGTACTTC
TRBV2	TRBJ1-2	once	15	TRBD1	CASSLQGEAGYGYTF	TGTGCCAGCAGTCTACAGGGGGAAGCGGGGTATGGCTACACCTTC
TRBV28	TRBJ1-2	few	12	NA	CASSSIGRGYTF	TGTGCCAGCAGCTCCATCGGGAGGGGCTACACCTTC
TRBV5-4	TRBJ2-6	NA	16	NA	CASSSTVNAGANVLTF	TGTGCCAGCAGCTCTACAGTAAACGCTGGGGCCAACGTCCTGACTTTC
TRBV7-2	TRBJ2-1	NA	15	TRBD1	CASSEQGSSYNEQFF	TGTGCCAGCAGCGAACAGGGGTCGTCCTACAATGAGCAGTTCTTC
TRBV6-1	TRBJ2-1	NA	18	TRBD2	CASSEAPRGAGGINEQFF	TGTGCCAGCAGTGAAGCGCCCCGGGGAGCGGGGGGCATCAATGAGCAGTTCTTC
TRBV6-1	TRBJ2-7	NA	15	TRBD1	CASSRRGQESYEQYF	TGTGCCAGCAGTAGACGTGGACAGGAATCCTACGAGCAGTACTTC
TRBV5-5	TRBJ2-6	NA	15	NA	CASSLMQSGANVLTF	TGTGCCAGCAGCTTGATGCAGTCTGGGGCCAACGTCCTGACTTTC
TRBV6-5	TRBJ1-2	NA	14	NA	CASSPRGKIYGYTF	TGTGCCAGCAGCCCCAGAGGCAAGATCTATGGCTACACCTTC
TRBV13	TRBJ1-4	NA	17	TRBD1	CASSSSRRGTTNEKLFF	TGTGCCAGCAGCTCATCCCGCAGGGGGACAACTAATGAAAAACTGTTTTTT
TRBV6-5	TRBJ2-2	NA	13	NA	CASSYSRVRELFF	TGTGCCAGCAGTTACTCTCGAGTCCGGGAGCTGTTTTTT